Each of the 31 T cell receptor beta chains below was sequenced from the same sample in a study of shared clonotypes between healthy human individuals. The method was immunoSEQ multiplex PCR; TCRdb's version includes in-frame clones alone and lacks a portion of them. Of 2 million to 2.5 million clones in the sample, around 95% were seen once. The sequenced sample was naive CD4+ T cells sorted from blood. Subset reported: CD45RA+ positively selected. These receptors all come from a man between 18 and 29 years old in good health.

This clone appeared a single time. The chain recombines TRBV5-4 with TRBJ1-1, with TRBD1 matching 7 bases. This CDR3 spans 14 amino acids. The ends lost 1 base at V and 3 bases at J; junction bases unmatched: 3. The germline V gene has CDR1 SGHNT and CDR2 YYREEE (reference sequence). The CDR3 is CASSLTGEDTEAFF. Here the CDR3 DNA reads TGTGCCAGCAGCTTGACAGGGGAGGACACTGAAGCTTTCTTT.

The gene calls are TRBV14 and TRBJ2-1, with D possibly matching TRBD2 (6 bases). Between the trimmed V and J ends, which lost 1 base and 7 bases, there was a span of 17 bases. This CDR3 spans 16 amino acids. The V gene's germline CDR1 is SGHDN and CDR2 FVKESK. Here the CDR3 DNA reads TGTGCCAGCAGCCAAGTGGCCGGGACCGCGGGGAATGAGCAGTTCTTC. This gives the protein CASSQVAGTAGNEQFF.

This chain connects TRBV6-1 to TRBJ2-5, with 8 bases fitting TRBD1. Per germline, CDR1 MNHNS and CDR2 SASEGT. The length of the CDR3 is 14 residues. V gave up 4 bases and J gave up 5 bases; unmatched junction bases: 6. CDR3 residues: CASSADRGGETQYF. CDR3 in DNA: TGTGCCAGCAGTGCCGACAGGGGCGGCGAGACCCAGTACTTC.

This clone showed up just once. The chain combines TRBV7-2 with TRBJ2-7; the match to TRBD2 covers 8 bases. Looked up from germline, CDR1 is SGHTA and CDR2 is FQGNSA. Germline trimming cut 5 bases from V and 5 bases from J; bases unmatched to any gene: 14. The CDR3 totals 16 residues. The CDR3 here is CASSPGGSGVPDEQYF. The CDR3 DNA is TGTGCCAGCAGCCCTGGGGGTAGCGGGGTACCTGACGAGCAGTACTTC.

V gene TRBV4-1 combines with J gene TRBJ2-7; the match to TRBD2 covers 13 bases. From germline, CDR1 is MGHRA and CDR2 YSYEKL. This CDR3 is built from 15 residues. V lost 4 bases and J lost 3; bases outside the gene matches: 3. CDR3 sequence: CASSRTSGSYYEQYF. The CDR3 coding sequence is TGCGCCAGCAGCCGGACTAGCGGGAGTTACTACGAGCAGTACTTC.

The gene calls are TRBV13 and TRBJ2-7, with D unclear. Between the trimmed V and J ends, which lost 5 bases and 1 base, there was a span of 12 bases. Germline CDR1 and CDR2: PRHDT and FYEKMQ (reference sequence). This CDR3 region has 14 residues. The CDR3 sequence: CASSGTGSSYEQYF. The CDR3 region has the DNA TGTGCCAGCAGCGGAACCGGTTCGTCCTACGAGCAGTACTTC. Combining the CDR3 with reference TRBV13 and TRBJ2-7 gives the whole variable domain AAGVIQSPRHLIKEKRETATLKCYPIPRHDTVYWYQQGPGQDPQFLISFYEKMQSDKGSIPDRFSAQQFSDYHSELNMSSLELGDSALYFCASSGTGSSYEQYFGPGTRLTVT.

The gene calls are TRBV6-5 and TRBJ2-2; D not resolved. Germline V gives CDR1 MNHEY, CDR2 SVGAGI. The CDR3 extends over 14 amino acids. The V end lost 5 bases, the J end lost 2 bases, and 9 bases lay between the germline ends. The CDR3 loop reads CASSRKINTGELFF. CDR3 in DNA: TGTGCCAGCAGTCGTAAGATAAACACCGGGGAGCTGTTTTTT.

The CDR3 region has the DNA TGTGCCTTATCCGCCGGGACAACAGACAATGAGCAGTTCTTC. The encoded protein is CALSAGTTDNEQFF. The gene calls are TRBV10-3 and TRBJ2-1, with D tentatively TRBD1 (6 bases). V lost 11 bases, J lost 5 bases, and 19 bases lay in between. The CDR3 totals 14 residues. The germline V gene encodes CDR1 ENHRY and CDR2 SYGVKD.

The chain's CDR3 is CASGRGEAYNEQFF. CDR3 bases: TGTGCCAGTGGGCGGGGGGAAGCCTACAATGAGCAGTTCTTC. The chain uses TRBV19 and TRBJ2-1; 8 bases line up with TRBD2. The junction had 5 bases not matched to a gene; V was cut back by 8 bases and J by 2 bases. Germline assignment: CDR1 LNHDA and CDR2 SQIVND (reference sequence). The CDR3 loop spans 14 amino acids.

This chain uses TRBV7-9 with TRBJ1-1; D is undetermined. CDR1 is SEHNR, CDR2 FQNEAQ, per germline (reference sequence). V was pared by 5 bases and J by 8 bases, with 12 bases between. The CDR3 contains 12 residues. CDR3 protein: CASSTRVKEAFF. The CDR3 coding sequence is TGTGCCAGCAGCACTAGGGTCAAGGAAGCTTTCTTT. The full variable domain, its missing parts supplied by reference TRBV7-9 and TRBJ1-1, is DTGVSQNPRHKITKRGQNVTFRCDPISEHNRLYWYRQTLGQGPEFLTYFQNEAQLEKSRLLSDRFSAERPKGSFSTLEIQRTEQGDSAMYLCASSTRVKEAFFGQGTRLTVV.

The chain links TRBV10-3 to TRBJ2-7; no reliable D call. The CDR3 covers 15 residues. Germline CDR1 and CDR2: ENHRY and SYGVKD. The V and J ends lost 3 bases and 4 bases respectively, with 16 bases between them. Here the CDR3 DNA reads TGTGCCATCAGTGAAAAGGCCACCGTCTCGTACGAGCAGTACTTC. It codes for CAISEKATVSYEQYF.

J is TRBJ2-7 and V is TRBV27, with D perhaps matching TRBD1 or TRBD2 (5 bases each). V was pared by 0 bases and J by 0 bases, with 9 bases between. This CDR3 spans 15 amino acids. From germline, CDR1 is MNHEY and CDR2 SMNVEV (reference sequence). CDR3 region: CASSLSGPVSYEQYF. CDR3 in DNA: TGTGCCAGCAGTTTATCGGGACCGGTCTCCTACGAGCAGTACTTC.

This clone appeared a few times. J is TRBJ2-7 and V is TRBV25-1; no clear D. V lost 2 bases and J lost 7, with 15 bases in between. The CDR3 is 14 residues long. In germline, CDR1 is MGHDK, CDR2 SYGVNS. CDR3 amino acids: CASSEPGNSREQYF. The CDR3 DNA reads TGTGCCAGCAGTGAACCAGGCAACTCCCGGGAGCAGTACTTC.

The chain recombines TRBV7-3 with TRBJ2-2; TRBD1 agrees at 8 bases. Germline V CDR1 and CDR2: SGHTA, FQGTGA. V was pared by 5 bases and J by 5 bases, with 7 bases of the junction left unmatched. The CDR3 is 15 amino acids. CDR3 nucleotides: TGTGCCAGCAGCCCAGGGGGACAGGTTACCGGGGAGCTGTTTTTT. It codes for CASSPGGQVTGELFF.

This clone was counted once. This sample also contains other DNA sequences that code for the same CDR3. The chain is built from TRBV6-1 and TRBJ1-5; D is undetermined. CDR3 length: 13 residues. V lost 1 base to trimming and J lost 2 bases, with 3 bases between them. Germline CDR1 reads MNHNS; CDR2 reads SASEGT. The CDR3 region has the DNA TGTGCCAGCAGTGAAGGTCGCAATCAGCCCCAGCATTTT. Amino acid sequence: CASSEGRNQPQHF.

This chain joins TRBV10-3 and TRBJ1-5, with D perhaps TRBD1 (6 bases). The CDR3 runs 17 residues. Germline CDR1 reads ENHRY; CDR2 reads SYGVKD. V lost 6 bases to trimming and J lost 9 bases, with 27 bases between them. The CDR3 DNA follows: TGTGCCATCAGCTCGGGACAAGGTGGGGAATCAGCATGGCCCCAGCATTTT. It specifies CAISSGQGGESAWPQHF.

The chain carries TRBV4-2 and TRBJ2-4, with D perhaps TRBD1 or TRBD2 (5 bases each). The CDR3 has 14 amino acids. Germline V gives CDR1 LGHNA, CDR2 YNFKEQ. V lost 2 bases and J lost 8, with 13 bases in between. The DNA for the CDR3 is TGTGCCAGCAGCCAAACCGGGACGTCAGACATTCAGTACTTC. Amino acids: CASSQTGTSDIQYF.

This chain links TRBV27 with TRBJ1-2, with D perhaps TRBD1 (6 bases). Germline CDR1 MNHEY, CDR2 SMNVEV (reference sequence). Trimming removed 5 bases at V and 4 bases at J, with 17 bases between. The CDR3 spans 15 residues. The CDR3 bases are TGTGCCAGCAGTCCCACAGCGCGGACAGTCTATGGCTACACCTTC. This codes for CASSPTARTVYGYTF.

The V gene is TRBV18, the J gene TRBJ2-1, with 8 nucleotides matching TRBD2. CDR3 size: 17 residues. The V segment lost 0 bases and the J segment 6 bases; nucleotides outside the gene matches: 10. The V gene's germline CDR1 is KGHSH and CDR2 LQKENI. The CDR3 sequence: CASSPPSGGPATNEQFF. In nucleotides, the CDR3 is TGTGCCAGCTCACCACCCAGCGGGGGTCCTGCAACCAATGAGCAGTTCTTC.

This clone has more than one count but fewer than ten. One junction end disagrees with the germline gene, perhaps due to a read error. The CDR3 here is CASSQTWEGIQYF. The CDR3 coding sequence is TGTGCTAGCAGCCAAACCTGGGAAGGCATTCAGTACTTC. The genes are TRBV7-7 and TRBJ2-4; D unresolved. This CDR3 contains 13 residues. Germline V gives CDR1 SSHAT, CDR2 FNYEAQ (reference sequence).

The CDR3: CASIWAPKDAEAFF. The CDR3 nucleotides are TGTGCCAGCATTTGGGCCCCTAAAGACGCTGAAGCTTTCTTT. The rearrangement links TRBV6-1 to TRBJ1-1; no firm D call. This CDR3 comprises 14 residues. Germline V gene data show CDR1 as MNHNS and CDR2 as SASEGT. The V end lost 7 bases, the J end lost 6 bases, and 18 bases lay between the germline ends.

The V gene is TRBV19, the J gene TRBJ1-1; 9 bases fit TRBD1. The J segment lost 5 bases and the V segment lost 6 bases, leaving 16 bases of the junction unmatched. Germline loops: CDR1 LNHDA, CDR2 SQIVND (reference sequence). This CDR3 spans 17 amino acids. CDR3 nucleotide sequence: TGTGCCAGTAGACACCAAACCGGGACAGGGTTGGGAACTGAAGCTTTCTTT. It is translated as CASRHQTGTGLGTEAFF.

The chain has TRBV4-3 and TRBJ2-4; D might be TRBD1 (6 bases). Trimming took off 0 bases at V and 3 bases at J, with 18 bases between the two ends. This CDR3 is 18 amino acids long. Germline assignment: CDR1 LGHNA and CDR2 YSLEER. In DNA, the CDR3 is TGCGCCAGCAGCCAAGACCCGCCAGACAGGCGAGACAAAAACATTCAGTACTTC. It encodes CASSQDPPDRRDKNIQYF.

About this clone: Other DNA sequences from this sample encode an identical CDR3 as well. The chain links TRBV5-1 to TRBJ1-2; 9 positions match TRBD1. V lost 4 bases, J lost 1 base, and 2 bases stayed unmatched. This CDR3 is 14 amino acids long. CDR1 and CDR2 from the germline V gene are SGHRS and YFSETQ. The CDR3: CASSRTGDNYGYTF. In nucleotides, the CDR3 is TGCGCCAGCAGCAGGACAGGGGATAACTATGGCTACACCTTC.

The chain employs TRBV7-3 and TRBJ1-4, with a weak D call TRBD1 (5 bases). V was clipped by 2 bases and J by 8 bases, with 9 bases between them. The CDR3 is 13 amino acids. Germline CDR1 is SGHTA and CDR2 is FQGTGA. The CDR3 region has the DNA TGTGCCAGCAGCTTATCGGCAGGGGAAAAACTGTTTTTT. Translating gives CASSLSAGEKLFF. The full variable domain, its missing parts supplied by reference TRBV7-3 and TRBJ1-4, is GAGVSQTPSNKVTEKGKYVELRCDPISGHTALYWYRQSLGQGPEFLIYFQGTGAADDSGLPNDRFFAVRPEGSVSTLKIQRTERGDSAVYLCASSLSAGEKLFFGSGTQLSVL.

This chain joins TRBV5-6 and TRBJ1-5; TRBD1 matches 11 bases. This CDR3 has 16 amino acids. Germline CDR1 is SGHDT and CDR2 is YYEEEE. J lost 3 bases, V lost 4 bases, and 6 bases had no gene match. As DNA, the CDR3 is TGTGCCAGCAGCAAGGGGACAGGGGGATTCAATCAGCCCCAGCATTTT. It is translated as CASSKGTGGFNQPQHF.

In nucleotides, the CDR3 is TGTGCCAGCAGAAGGGGACAGCTCTCGGAGACCCAGTACTTC. It codes for CASRRGQLSETQYF. The chain links TRBV6-5 to TRBJ2-5, with TRBD1 matching over 7 bases. Unmatched junction bases numbered 9, after V lost 6 bases and J lost 5 bases. Germline V gene sequence: CDR1 MNHEY, CDR2 SVGAGI. The CDR3 totals 14 residues.

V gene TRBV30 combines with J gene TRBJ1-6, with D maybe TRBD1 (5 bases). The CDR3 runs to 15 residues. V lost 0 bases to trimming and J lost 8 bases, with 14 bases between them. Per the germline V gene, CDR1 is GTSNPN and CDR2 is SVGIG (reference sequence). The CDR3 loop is CAWSVARVRDSPLHF. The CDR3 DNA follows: TGTGCCTGGAGTGTCGCCAGGGTTAGGGATTCACCCCTCCACTTT. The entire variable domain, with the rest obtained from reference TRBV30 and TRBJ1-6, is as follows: SQTIHQWPATLVQPVGSPLSLECTVEGTSNPNLYWYRQAAGRGLQLLFYSVGIGQISSEVPQNLSASRPQDRQFILSSKKLLLSDSGFYLCAWSVARVRDSPLHFGNGTRLTVT.

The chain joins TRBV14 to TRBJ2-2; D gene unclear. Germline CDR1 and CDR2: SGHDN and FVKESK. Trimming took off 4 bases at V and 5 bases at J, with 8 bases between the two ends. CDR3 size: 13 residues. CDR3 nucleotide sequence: TGTGCCAGCAGCCCGACCCGTACCGGGGAGCTGTTTTTT. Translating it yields CASSPTRTGELFF.

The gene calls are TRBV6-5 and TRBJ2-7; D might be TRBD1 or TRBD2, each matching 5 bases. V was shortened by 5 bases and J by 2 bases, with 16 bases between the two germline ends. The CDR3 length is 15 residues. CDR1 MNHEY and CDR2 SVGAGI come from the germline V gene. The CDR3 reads CASSITTGPPYEQYF. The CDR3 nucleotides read TGTGCCAGCAGTATAACGACGGGACCACCCTACGAGCAGTACTTC.

CDR3 nucleotides: TGTGCCAGCAGCCGCCCGGGCCCCTCGGTACCCGGGGAGCTGTTTTTT. It specifies CASSRPGPSVPGELFF. This sequence joins TRBV7-2 and TRBJ2-2; D is undetermined. The CDR3 is made up of 16 amino acids. Per the germline V gene, CDR1 is SGHTA and CDR2 is FQGNSA. Trimming cost V 5 bases and J 6 bases, with 19 bases left between them.